One sample yielded the 12 T cell receptor beta chains listed below, sequenced in a study of blood T cell repertoires in COVID-19. This table comes from immunoSEQ multiplex PCR, and its TCRdb copy is limited to in-frame clones, with some not included. The profile shows almost 350,000 clones, around nine tenths of them singletons. The specimen sequenced was PBMCs or T cells enriched from blood (not recorded which). These receptors all come from a woman aged 30 to 39 who had been exposed to COVID-19.

The chain has TRBV10-3 and TRBJ2-5, with D perhaps matching TRBD2 (7 bases). The CDR3 extends over 13 amino acids. V lost 9 bases to trimming and J lost 1 base, with 12 bases between them. Looked up from germline, CDR1 is ENHRY and CDR2 is SYGVKD. The CDR3 coding sequence is TGTGCCATGGGGGGGGCGCTCCAAGAGACCCAGTACTTC. It specifies CAMGGALQETQYF.

The genes are TRBV10-2 and TRBJ1-5; tentatively, D is TRBD1 (6 bases). V lost 7 bases, J lost 4 bases, and 8 bases lay in between. The CDR3 consists of 12 residues. Germline V gene data show CDR1 as WSHSY and CDR2 as SAAADI. The CDR3 coding sequence is TGCGCCAGCACCCAGGGGAATCAGCCCCAGCATTTT. This sequence encodes CASTQGNQPQHF.

This clone was seen a few times. The genes are TRBV27 and TRBJ2-2; 10 nucleotides line up with TRBD1. The CDR3 is made up of 17 amino acids. Germline values: CDR1 MNHEY, CDR2 SMNVEV (reference sequence). V dropped 9 bases and J dropped 2; count of bases not matched to a gene: 12. This CDR3 is CASWTGGRRVNTGELFF. Here the CDR3 DNA reads TGTGCCAGTTGGACAGGGGGTAGAAGAGTAAACACCGGGGAGCTGTTTTTT.

The chain is built from TRBV7-9 and TRBJ2-4; D is possibly TRBD2 (6 bases). There are 14 residues in the CDR3. Germline-derived CDR1 and CDR2 are SEHNR and FQNEAQ (reference sequence). Trimming took 7 bases from V and 6 from J, leaving 16 bases between them. CDR3 amino acids: CASIRDSAINIQYF. CDR3 nucleotide sequence: TGTGCCAGCATCCGGGACTCAGCAATAAACATTCAGTACTTC. Full variable domain (rest looked up from reference TRBV7-9 and TRBJ2-4): DTGVSQNPRHKITKRGQNVTFRCDPISEHNRLYWYRQTLGQGPEFLTYFQNEAQLEKSRLLSDRFSAERPKGSFSTLEIQRTEQGDSAMYLCASIRDSAINIQYFGAGTRLSVL.

In DNA form, the CDR3 reads TGTGCCAGCAGTAGCCGCCAGGGGAAAAGGGGTCAGCCCCAGCATTTT. Encoded protein: CASSSRQGKRGQPQHF. The genes are TRBV2 and TRBJ1-5; D possibly corresponds to TRBD1 (6 bases). V gave up 5 bases and J gave up 6 bases, with 20 bases separating them. This CDR3 region has 16 residues. CDR1 is SNHLY and CDR2 is FYNNEI in the germline V gene. Variable domain in full (rest from reference TRBV2 and TRBJ1-5): EPEVTQTPSHQVTQMGQEVILRCVPISNHLYFYWYRQILGQKVEFLVSFYNNEISEKSEIFDDQFSVERPDGSNFTLKIRSTKLEDSAMYFCASSSRQGKRGQPQHFGDGTRLSIL.

The chain combines TRBV9 with TRBJ2-7; possibly TRBD2 for D (5 bases). From germline, CDR1 is SGDLS and CDR2 YYNGEE. V was trimmed by 4 bases and J by 0 bases, leaving 11 bases between them. There are 14 residues in the CDR3. In DNA form, the CDR3 reads TGTGCCAGCAGCCCTTGGGAGAGCTCCTACGAGCAGTACTTC. It specifies CASSPWESSYEQYF.

This clone has just one count. This rearrangement joins TRBV27 to TRBJ2-3, with D perhaps matching TRBD2 (5 bases). The V and J ends lost 6 bases and 4 bases respectively, with 14 bases between them. Germline V gene data show CDR1 as MNHEY and CDR2 as SMNVEV (reference sequence). The CDR3 has 14 residues. The CDR3 DNA reads as TGTGCCAGCAGGAAGAACCTAGCCTCAGATACGCAGTATTTT. This gives the protein CASRKNLASDTQYF.

This clone was counted a single time. The genes are TRBV9 and TRBJ2-5; 8 bases align to TRBD1. Germline CDR1 reads SGDLS; CDR2 reads YYNGEE. The V and J ends lost 4 bases and 4 bases, in that order; junction bases with no gene match: 12. This CDR3 has 16 residues. CDR3 sequence: CASSPHLGQGVETQYF. The CDR3 DNA sequence: TGTGCCAGCAGCCCCCACCTCGGACAGGGAGTAGAGACCCAGTACTTC.

The V and J genes are TRBV10-2 and TRBJ2-1; 8 bases match TRBD2. The germline V gene encodes CDR1 WSHSY and CDR2 SAAADI. The CDR3 covers 15 residues. Unmatched junction bases numbered 12, after V lost 10 bases and J lost 4 bases. The CDR3 sequence: CATAQSGRKYNEQFF. The CDR3 coding sequence is TGCGCCACCGCACAAAGCGGGAGAAAATACAATGAGCAGTTCTTC.

The chain joins TRBV5-6 to TRBJ1-1; 8 nucleotides line up with TRBD1. V lost 4 bases to trimming and J lost 1 base; unmatched junction nucleotides: 9. This CDR3 comprises 16 residues. Germline CDR1 reads SGHDT; CDR2 reads YYEEEE. The CDR3 DNA reads as TGTGCCAGCAGCCTAAGGACAGGGAGGGCGAACACTGAAGCTTTCTTT. Protein product: CASSLRTGRANTEAFF.

This clone was counted once. The rearrangement joins TRBV5-1 to TRBJ1-6, with D uncertain. The CDR3 has 16 residues. The germline V gene has CDR1 SGHRS and CDR2 YFSETQ. V shed 0 bases and J shed 10 bases, with 17 bases lying between them. CDR3 nucleotide sequence: TGCGCCAGCAGCTTGGGCGAGCCAAGGAGAGGCTCACCCCTCCACTTT. Its translation is CASSLGEPRRGSPLHF.

The V call is TRBV5-1, the J call TRBJ2-3; 7 bases align to TRBD2. This CDR3 contains 13 residues. Germline loops: CDR1 SGHRS, CDR2 YFSETQ. The ends lost 5 bases at V and 2 bases at J; junction bases unmatched: 2. CDR3 coding DNA: TGCGCCAGCAGACAGCGGGACACAGATACGCAGTATTTT. Translating gives CASRQRDTDTQYF.